This paragraph covers one T cell receptor (beta chain) sequence. The germline V gene encodes CDR1 SGHDT and CDR2 YYEEEE. The CDR3 loop spans 13 amino acids. V lost 2 bases and J lost 5, with 8 bases in between. The source of the sample is a study of blood T cell repertoires in COVID-19. Overall study: COVID-19 samples collected from the United States, Italy and Spain covered acute and convalescent phases. PBMCs, B-cell-depleted T cells, or T cells were the source of the cDNA or gDNA that made up the material.

Authors' methods: Reference gene primer amplification in the assay estimated nucleated cell counts. TCRdb keeps only in-frame clones here, not all; method: immunoSEQ multiplex PCR. V and J calls and clone size are given by that table; D and trimming were obtained from the DNA. This sample has around 200,000 clones; about 87% occur once, and the top ten carry 2.7%. The clonotype originates from a man in his forties with active or convalescent COVID-19. Source material: peripheral blood. The chain carries TRBV5-6 and TRBJ2-1; D remains unclear. The CDR3 DNA is TGTGCCAGCAGCTTCGACGGAGACAATGAGCAGTTCTTC. Translation gives CASSFDGDNEQFF.